This T cell receptor (beta chain) is drawn from a study of T-cell reconstitution after alpha-beta-depleted transplantation in children. Study results and caveats: One year post-transplant, T-cell counts and diversity were largely derived from T cells produced anew.

This clonotype was counted between two and nine times. Its antigen is unidentified. CDR3 size: 13 residues. Germline V CDR1 and CDR2: SGDLS, YYNGEE. V shed 4 bases and J shed 7 bases, with 14 bases lying between them. Unique molecular identifiers featured in how the TCRbeta library was prepared. TCRdb analysed the PCR reads with MiXCR anew, one entry per CDR3 protein. The sample holds 100,000 to 120,000 distinct CDR3 sequences; approximately 6.6% are singletons and the top ten take about 23%. V and J are TRBV9 and TRBJ1-2; D might be TRBD1 (5 bases). The sequence was collected from a male patient aged 2-15 years who had a stem cell transplant for acute lymphoblastic leukemia, so the T cells may come from the graft donor. The sample was PBMCs, mostly from graft donor cells, taken 360 days after TCRalphabeta/CD19-depleted stem cell transplant. The CDR3 spells CASSIQQGIGYTF. CDR3 nucleotides: TGTGCCAGCAGCATCCAGCAGGGCATTGGCTACACCTTC.